What follows are 10 T cell receptor beta chains derived from one specimen sequenced in a study of regulatory T cells in long-lasting Graves disease. Researchers made TCR beta libraries by using iRepertoire HTBI primers and running Arm-PCR on CDR3 regions. TCRdb re-analysed the multiplex PCR reads in MiXCR, keeping a single row per CDR3 protein. The sample has over 400,000 distinct CDR3 sequences; around 15% are singletons. Regarding time point: newly diagnosed GD, antithyroid drugs for less than 3 months. Making the TCR library involved RNA that had been extracted from PBMCs. This sample also belongs to another study, concerning T cells in Graves' hyperthyroidism and ophthalmopathy.

This specimen consisted of peripheral blood mononuclear cells (PBMCs), obtained at new diagnosis, from a patient treated with antithyroid drugs. Every receptor here comes from a woman aged 50 to 65 with Graves disease.

The chain couples TRBV4-1 to TRBJ1-2, with TRBD1 identical over 7 bases. The CDR3 covers 15 residues. Germline V gene data show CDR1 as MGHRA and CDR2 as YSYEKL. V was pared by 2 bases and J by 2 bases, with 5 bases of the junction left unmatched. CDR3 sequence: CASSQPSTGNYGYTF. In DNA, the CDR3 is TGCGCCAGCAGCCAACCTTCGACAGGGAACTATGGCTACACCTTC.

The table lists this clonotype with many counts. The rearrangement links TRBV5-4 to TRBJ2-1, with D maybe TRBD1 (6 bases). The CDR3 is 15 residues long. The V end was cut by 5 bases, the J end by 6 bases, with 18 bases between. CDR1 is SGHNT, CDR2 YYREEE, per germline (reference sequence). The DNA for the CDR3 is TGTGCCAGCAGTATCCCCGGGACAAAGTTCAATGAGCAGTTCTTC. It codes for CASSIPGTKFNEQFF.

This chain connects TRBV5-1 to TRBJ2-7; 8 nucleotides agree with TRBD2. The length of the CDR3 is 15 residues. V lost 6 bases and J lost 5; bases outside the gene matches: 13. Germline CDR1 reads SGHRS; CDR2 reads YFSETQ. The CDR3 loop is CASTQEREGLDEQYF. In DNA, the CDR3 is TGCGCCAGCACTCAGGAACGGGAGGGCCTGGACGAGCAGTACTTC.

This clonotype was counted only a few times. This sequence joins TRBV5-1 and TRBJ2-7, with 9 nucleotides matching TRBD2. The CDR3 contains 18 residues. Germline V gene data show CDR1 as SGHRS and CDR2 as YFSETQ. The trim removed 3 bases at V and 1 base at J, leaving 14 bases unmatched. The CDR3 sequence: CASSWGASGTVESYEQYF. CDR3 DNA: TGCGCCAGCAGCTGGGGGGCTAGCGGGACCGTCGAATCCTACGAGCAGTACTTC.

This clonotype occurred many times. This sequence joins TRBV28 and TRBJ2-7; 10 nucleotides match TRBD2. Germline lookup yields CDR1 MDHEN and CDR2 SYDVKM. The CDR3 is 18 amino acids. Trimming at V came to 4 bases and at J to 2 bases, leaving 14 bases not matched to a gene. The CDR3 region is CASSSSILTSGITYEQYF. The CDR3 DNA is TGTGCCAGCAGTTCATCGATACTAACTAGCGGGATCACCTACGAGCAGTACTTC.

This clonotype was seen a few times. This sequence joins TRBV7-2 and TRBJ2-5, with D perhaps matching TRBD2 (6 bases). Germline-derived CDR1 and CDR2 are SGHTA and FQGNSA. V lost 1 base to trimming and J lost 4 bases, with 10 bases between them. The CDR3 runs 14 residues. The CDR3 region has the DNA TGTGCCAGCAGCTTAGGCTTAGCGGTAGAGACCCAGTACTTC. Translated, it gives CASSLGLAVETQYF.

This clonotype has ten or more counts. V and J are TRBV20-1 and TRBJ2-5, with D possibly TRBD2 on 6 matching bases. Between the trimmed V and J ends, which lost 5 bases and 3 bases, there was a span of 13 bases. Germline CDR1 and CDR2: DFQATT and SNEGSKA (reference sequence). The CDR3 spans 13 residues. CDR3 loop: CSAGLGGEETQYF. The CDR3 bases are TGCAGTGCTGGTTTGGGGGGAGAAGAGACCCAGTACTTC.

V is TRBV12-5 and J is TRBJ2-2; D assignment may be TRBD1 or TRBD2 (5 bases each). The V gene lost 0 bases and the J gene lost 6 bases, with 14 bases spanning the gap. The CDR3 has 16 amino acids. In germline, CDR1 is LGHNT, CDR2 FRNRAP. The CDR3 region has the DNA TGTGCTAGTGGTTTGGTACTGGGGGAGAAGGCCGGGGAGCTGTTTTTT. This codes for CASGLVLGEKAGELFF.

This clonotype was observed a few times. V usage is TRBV4-2 and J usage is TRBJ2-2; perhaps D is TRBD1 or TRBD2 (5 bases each). Trimming took 0 bases from V and 4 from J, leaving 18 bases between them. Germline V gene sequence: CDR1 LGHNA, CDR2 YNFKEQ. The length of the CDR3 is 18 residues. The CDR3 loop reads CASSQDRFRGAGTGELFF. The CDR3 DNA is TGTGCCAGCAGCCAAGATCGATTTAGGGGTGCGGGCACCGGGGAGCTGTTTTTT.

This clonotype was picked up many times. The rearrangement joins TRBV28 to TRBJ2-7, with a weak D call TRBD2 (6 bases). Germline V lookup: CDR1 MDHEN, CDR2 SYDVKM. V lost 8 bases, J lost 7 bases, and 21 bases lay in between. The CDR3 runs to 14 residues. Here the CDR3 DNA reads TGTGCCAGCGCGGTCTCCGGGAGATCGTATGAGCAGTACTTC. It yields the protein CASAVSGRSYEQYF.